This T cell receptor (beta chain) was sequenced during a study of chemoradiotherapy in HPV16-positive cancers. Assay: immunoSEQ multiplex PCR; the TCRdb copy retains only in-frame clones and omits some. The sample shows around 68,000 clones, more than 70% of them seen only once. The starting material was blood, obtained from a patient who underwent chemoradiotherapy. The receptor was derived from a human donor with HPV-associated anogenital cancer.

The CDR3 protein is CSVDERGTGELFF. In DNA form, the CDR3 reads TGCAGCGTTGATGAGAGGGGAACCGGGGAGCTGTTTTTT. The J gene is TRBJ2-2, the V gene TRBV29-1; D is tentatively TRBD1 or TRBD2 (5 bases each). Germline V CDR1 and CDR2: SQVTM, ANQGSEA. V was trimmed by 3 bases and J by 5 bases, leaving 10 bases between them. The CDR3 is 13 amino acids.